The table lists the clone carrying this TCR beta chain with many counts. Its specificity is not known. General study findings and limits: In terms of TCR gene usage, tumor memory CD4+ T cells clustered together with blood and lymph node memory CD4+ cells, as well as with lymph node naive CD4+ cells.

After constant-region reverse-primer amplification, full-length variable regions underwent semi-nested PCR with Nested Universal Primer A. A single record per CDR3 protein comes from TCRdb applying MiXCR to the 5' RACE reads. Here the sample spans roughly 54,000 distinct CDR3 sequences, under 20% being singletons. The V and J ends lost 5 bases and 10 bases, in that order; junction bases with no gene match: 11. This CDR3 comprises 15 residues. CDR1 SGHVS and CDR2 FQNEAQ come from the germline V gene. Naive CD4+ T cells were purified with Tregs depleted by CD25. The chain links TRBV7-8 to TRBJ1-6, with 7 bases lining up with TRBD1. Material: naive CD4+ T cells sorted from blood. Subset denoted: naive CD4+ T cells, CD4+CD45RA+CD25-. The receptor comes from a female donor with breast cancer. CDR3 region: CASSRGGVVGSPLHF. Written as DNA, the CDR3 is TGTGCCAGCAGCCGAGGGGGCGTGGTAGGATCACCCCTCCACTTT.